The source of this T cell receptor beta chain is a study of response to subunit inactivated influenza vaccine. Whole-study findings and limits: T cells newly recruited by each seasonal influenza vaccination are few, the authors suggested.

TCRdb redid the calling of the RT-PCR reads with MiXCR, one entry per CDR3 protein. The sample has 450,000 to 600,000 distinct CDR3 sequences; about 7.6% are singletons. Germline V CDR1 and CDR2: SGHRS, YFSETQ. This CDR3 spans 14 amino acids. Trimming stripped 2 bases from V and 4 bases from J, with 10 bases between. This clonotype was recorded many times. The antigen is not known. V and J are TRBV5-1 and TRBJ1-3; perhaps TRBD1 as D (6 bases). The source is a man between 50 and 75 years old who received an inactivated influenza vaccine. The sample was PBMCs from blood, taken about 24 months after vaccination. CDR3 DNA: TGCGCCAGCAGCTTAGGACAGTACGGAAACACCATATATTTT. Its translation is CASSLGQYGNTIYF. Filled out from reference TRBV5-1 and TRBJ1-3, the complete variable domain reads KAGVTQTPRYLIKTRGQQVTLSCSPISGHRSVSWYQQTPGQGLQFLFEYFSETQRNKGNFPGRFSGRQFSNSRSEMNVSTLELGDSALYLCASSLGQYGNTIYFGEGSWLTVV.